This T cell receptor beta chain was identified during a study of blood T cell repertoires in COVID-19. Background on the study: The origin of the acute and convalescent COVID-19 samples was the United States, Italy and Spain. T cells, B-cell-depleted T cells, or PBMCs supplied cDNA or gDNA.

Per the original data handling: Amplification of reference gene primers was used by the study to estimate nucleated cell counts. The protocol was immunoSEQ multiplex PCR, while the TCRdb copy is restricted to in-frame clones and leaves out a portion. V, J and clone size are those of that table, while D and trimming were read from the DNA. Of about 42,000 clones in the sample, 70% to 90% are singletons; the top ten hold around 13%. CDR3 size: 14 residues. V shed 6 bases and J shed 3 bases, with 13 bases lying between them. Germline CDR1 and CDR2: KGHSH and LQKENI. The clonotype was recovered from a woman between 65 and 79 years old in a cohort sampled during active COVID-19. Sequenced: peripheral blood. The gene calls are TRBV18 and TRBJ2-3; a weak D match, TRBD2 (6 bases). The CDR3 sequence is CASSRGAGTDTQYF. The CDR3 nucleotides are TGTGCCAGCTCCCGCGGGGCGGGGACAGATACGCAGTATTTT.